The entry that follows covers one T cell receptor beta chain sequence. These data come from a study of control samples from healthy donors and cancer patients. V was shortened by 8 bases and J by 3 bases, with 13 bases between the two germline ends. Germline V CDR1 and CDR2: MNHEY, SVGAGI. The CDR3 has 14 residues. TCRdb's table, derived via immunoSEQ multiplex PCR, lists solely in-frame clones and lacks some. This table has around 120,000 clones, about nine tenths appearing once. This TCR derives from a man in his forties in good health. The sample comprised blood. This chain joins TRBV6-5 and TRBJ2-2, with TRBD1 as a possible D gene (6 bases). CDR3 loop: CASGDKADTGELFF. Here the CDR3 DNA reads TGTGCCAGCGGGGACAAGGCCGACACCGGGGAGCTGTTTTTT.